This record covers a single T cell receptor beta chain. Its target is unknown. Next came a second PCR, run for about 7 to 12 cycles, which used a sample-barcoded 5' primer along with a J-beta primer mix. A 12-random-nucleotide template-switch adaptor tagged each cDNA molecule. TCRdb used MiXCR to reprocess the 5' RACE reads, holding one entry per CDR3 protein. The sample gives roughly 1 million distinct CDR3 sequences, about 23% of which show up once; 0.65% to 0.95% is in the top ten. Germline CDR1 reads SNHLY; CDR2 reads FYNNEI. Trimming shortened V by 10 bases and J by 0 bases, and 16 bases separated the two germline ends. The CDR3 contains 16 residues. This entry comes from a study of blood T cells in healthy people across ages. Broader study findings: Observed TCR beta diversity showed a strong correlation with the percentage of naive T cells as measured by flow cytometry.

Healthy Russian Caucasian donors spanned ages about 6 to 95 years. Isolation of PBMCs gave at least 7 million cells per sample. The same sample was also used in a study of T cells of mothers and their children.

Source material: blood. The origin of this receptor is a girl aged 2 to 10 in good health. The V call is TRBV2, the J call TRBJ1-6; TRBD1 might be the D (6 bases). The CDR3 spells CATHGQLSSYNSPLHF. The CDR3 DNA sequence: TGTGCCACCCACGGACAGCTTAGCTCCTATAATTCACCCCTCCACTTT. The complete variable domain, with remaining parts taken from reference TRBV2 and TRBJ1-6, reads EPEVTQTPSHQVTQMGQEVILRCVPISNHLYFYWYRQILGQKVEFLVSFYNNEISEKSEIFDDQFSVERPDGSNFTLKIRSTKLEDSAMYFCATHGQLSSYNSPLHFGNGTRLTVT.